This T cell receptor beta chain was sequenced for a study of cytomegalovirus exposure and HLA in healthy donors. Notes on the study in general: Investigators reported approximately 170 TCR beta chains as tied to cytomegalovirus. TCR clusters originating in the first cohort tended to co-occur in the approximately 120 validation repertoires, according to a later analysis. Most sequenced TCRs were rare (though some public TCRs occurred in many donors). A few of the chains that were CMV-associated were confirmed in vitro to be specific for CMV antigens.

This clone was counted between two and nine times. What it binds is not known. Some clones are missing from TCRdb's copy, which holds only in-frame ones; the method was immunoSEQ multiplex PCR. The sample yields tens of thousands of clones, roughly nine tenths seen once. CDR3 length: 15 residues. The V gene's germline CDR1 is SGDLS and CDR2 YYNGEE. The trim removed 1 base at V and 5 bases at J, leaving 6 bases unmatched. Sequenced input: PBMCs. V gene TRBV9 combines with J gene TRBJ2-1, with 7 bases matching TRBD2. This TCR came from a man in his late teens or twenties in good health and CMV-seronegative. The CDR3 region is CASSVPASGHNEQFF. The CDR3 DNA follows: TGTGCCAGCAGCGTACCGGCTAGCGGTCACAATGAGCAGTTCTTC. The whole variable domain, filled in from reference TRBV9 and TRBJ2-1, reads DSGVTQTPKHLITATGQRVTLRCSPRSGDLSVYWYQQSLDQGLQFLIQYYNGEERAKGNILERFSAQQFPDLHSELNLSSLELGDSALYFCASSVPASGHNEQFFGPGTRLTVL.